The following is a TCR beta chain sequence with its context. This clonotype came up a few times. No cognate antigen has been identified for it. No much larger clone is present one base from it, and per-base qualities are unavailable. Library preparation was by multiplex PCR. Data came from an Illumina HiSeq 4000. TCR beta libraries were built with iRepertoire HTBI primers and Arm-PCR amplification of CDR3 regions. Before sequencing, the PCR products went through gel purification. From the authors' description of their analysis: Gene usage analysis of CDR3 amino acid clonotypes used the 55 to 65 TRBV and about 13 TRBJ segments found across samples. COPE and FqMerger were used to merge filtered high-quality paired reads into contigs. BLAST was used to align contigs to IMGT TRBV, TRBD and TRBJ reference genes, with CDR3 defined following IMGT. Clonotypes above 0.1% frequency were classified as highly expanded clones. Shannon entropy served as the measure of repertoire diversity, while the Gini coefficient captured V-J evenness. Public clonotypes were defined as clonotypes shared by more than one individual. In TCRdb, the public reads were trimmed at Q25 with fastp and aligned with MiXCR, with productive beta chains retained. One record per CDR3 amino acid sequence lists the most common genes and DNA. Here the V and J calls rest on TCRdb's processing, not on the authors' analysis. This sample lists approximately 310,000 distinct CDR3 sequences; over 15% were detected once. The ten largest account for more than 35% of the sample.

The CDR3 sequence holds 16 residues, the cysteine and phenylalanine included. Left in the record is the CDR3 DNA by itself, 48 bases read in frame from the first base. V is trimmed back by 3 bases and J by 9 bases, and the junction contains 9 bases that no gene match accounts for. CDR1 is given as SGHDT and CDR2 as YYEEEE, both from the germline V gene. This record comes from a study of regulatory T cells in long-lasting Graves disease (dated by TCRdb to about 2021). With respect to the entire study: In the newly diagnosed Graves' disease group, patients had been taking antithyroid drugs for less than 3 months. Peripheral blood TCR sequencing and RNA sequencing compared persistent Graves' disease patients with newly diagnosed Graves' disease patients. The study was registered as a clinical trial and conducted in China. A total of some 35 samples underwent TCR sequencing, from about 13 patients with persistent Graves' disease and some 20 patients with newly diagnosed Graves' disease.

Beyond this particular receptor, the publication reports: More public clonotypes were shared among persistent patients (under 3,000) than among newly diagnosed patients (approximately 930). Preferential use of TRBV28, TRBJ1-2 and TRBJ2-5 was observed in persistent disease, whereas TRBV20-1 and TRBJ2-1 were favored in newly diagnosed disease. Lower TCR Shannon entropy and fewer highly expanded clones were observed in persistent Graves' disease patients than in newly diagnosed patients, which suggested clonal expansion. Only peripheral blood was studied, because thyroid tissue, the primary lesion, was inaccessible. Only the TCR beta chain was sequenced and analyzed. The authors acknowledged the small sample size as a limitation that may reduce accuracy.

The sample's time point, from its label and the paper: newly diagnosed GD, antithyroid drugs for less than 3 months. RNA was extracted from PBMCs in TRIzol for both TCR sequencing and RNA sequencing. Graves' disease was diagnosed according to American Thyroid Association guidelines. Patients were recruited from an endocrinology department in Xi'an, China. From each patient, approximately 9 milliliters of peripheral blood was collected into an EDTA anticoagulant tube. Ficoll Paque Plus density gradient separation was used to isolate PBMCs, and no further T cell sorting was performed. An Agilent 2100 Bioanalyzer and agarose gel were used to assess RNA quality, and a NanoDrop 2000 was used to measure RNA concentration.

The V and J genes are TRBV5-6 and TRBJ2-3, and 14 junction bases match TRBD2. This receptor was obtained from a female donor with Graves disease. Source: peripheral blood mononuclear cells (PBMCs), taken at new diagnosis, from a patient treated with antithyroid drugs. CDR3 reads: CASSSGTSGRTVTQYF. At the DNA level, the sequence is TGTGCCAGCAGCTCTGGGACTAGCGGGAGAACTGTCACGCAGTATTTT.